This paragraph covers one TCR beta chain sequence. The germline gives CDR1 LNHDA, CDR2 SQIVND (reference sequence). CDR3 length equals 17 residues. Trimming at V came to 7 bases and at J to 2 bases, leaving 12 bases not matched to a gene. This sample stems from a study of blood T cell repertoires in COVID-19. Background on the study: The origin of the acute and convalescent COVID-19 samples was the United States, Italy and Spain. PBMCs, B-cell-depleted T cells, or T cells provided the cDNA or gDNA that made up the material.

In the original processing: Nucleated cell number was recorded as an estimate derived from reference gene primer amplification. Assay used: immunoSEQ multiplex PCR; TCRdb lists only in-frame clones, some missing. V and J calls and clone size are those listed in that table; D and trimming were worked out from the DNA. The sample holds 70,000 to 100,000 clones, roughly 76% seen once. The chain combines TRBV19 with TRBJ2-2; 8 positions agree with TRBD1. The sample consisted of peripheral blood. The sequence derives from a woman aged 45 to 65 with acute or convalescent COVID-19. The CDR3 DNA sequence: TGTGCCAGTACCCATACCCGGGACAGGATAAACACCGGGGAGCTGTTTTTT. Encoded protein: CASTHTRDRINTGELFF.